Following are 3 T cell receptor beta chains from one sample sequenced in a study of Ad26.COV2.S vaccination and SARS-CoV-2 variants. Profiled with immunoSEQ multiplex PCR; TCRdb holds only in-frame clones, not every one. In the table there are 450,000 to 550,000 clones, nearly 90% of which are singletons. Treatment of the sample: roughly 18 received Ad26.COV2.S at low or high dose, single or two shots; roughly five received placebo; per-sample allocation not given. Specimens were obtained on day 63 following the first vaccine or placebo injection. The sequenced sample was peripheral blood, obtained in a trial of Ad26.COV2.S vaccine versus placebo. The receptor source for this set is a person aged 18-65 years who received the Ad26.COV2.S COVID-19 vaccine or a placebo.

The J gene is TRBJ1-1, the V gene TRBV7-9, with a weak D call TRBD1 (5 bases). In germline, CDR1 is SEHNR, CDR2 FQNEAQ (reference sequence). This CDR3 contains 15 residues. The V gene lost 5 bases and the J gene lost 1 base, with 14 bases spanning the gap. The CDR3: CASSPRGSENTEAFF. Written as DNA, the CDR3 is TGTGCCAGCAGCCCCCGGGGCAGCGAGAACACTGAAGCTTTCTTT.

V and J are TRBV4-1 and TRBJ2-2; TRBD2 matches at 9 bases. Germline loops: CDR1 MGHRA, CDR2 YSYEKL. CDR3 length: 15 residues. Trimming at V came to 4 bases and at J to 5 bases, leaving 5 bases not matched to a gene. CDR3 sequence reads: CASSLAGVKTGELFF. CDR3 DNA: TGCGCCAGCAGCCTAGCGGGAGTAAAGACCGGGGAGCTGTTTTTT.

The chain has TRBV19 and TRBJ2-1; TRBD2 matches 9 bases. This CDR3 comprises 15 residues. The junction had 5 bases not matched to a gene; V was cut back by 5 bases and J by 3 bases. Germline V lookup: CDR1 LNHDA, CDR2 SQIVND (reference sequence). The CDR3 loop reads CASSGLAGIYNEQFF. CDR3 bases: TGTGCCAGTAGTGGTCTAGCGGGGATCTACAATGAGCAGTTCTTC.